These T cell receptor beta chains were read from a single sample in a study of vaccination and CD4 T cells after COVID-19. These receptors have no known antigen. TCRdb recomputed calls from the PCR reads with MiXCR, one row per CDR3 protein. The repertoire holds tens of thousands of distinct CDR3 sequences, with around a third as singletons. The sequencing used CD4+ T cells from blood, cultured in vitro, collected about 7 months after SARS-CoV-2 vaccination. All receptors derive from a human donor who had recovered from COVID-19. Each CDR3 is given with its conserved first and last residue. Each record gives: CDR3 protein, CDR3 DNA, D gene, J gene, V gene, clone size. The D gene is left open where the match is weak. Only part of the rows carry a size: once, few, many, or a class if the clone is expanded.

CASTRGTGVLEAFF TGCGCCAGCACACGCGGGACAGGGGTTTTAGAAGCTTTCTTT TRBD1 TRBJ1-1 TRBV10-1 .
CASSSAGTGKTQYF TGTGCCAGCAGCTCGGCCGGGACAGGGAAGACGCAGTATTTT TRBD1 TRBJ2-3 TRBV7-2 .
CASIRDRGASEAFF TGTGCCAGTATCCGGGACAGGGGCGCGAGTGAAGCTTTCTTT TRBD1 TRBJ1-1 TRBV19 .
CASSTPTGYGYTF TGTGCCAGCAGTACCCCGACAGGGTATGGCTACACCTTC TRBD1 TRBJ1-2 TRBV6-1 few
CASSPLGTGAGETQYF TGCGCCAGCAGCCCACTAGGAACAGGGGCAGGAGAGACCCAGTACTTC TRBD1 TRBJ2-5 TRBV5-1 .
CASSPDRWHEQYF TGTGCCAGCAGTCCGGATAGGTGGCACGAGCAGTACTTC . TRBJ2-7 TRBV6-1 .
CSARDLGLASTDTQYF TGCAGTGCTAGAGATCTGGGACTAGCCAGCACAGATACGCAGTATTTT TRBD2 TRBJ2-3 TRBV20-1 .
CASCLMDGTEAFF TGTGCCAGCTGCCTTATGGATGGCACTGAAGCTTTCTTT . TRBJ1-1 TRBV7-9 .
CSARNPRVNTDTQYF TGCAGTGCTAGAAACCCGCGGGTAAACACAGATACGCAGTATTTT . TRBJ2-3 TRBV20-1 few
CASIRGTENTEAFF TGTGCCAGCATACGAGGGACAGAGAACACTGAAGCTTTCTTT TRBD1 TRBJ1-1 TRBV6-1 few
CSAARGREQPQHF TGCAGTGCAGCCAGGGGGCGAGAGCAGCCCCAGCATTTT TRBD1 TRBJ1-5 TRBV20-1 few
CASSRTYLDTEAFF TGTGCCAGCAGCCGGACATATCTTGACACTGAAGCTTTCTTT . TRBJ1-1 TRBV5-8 .
CASSPDRTQYF TGTGCCAGCAGCCCCGACCGAACGCAGTATTTT . TRBJ2-3 TRBV7-2 .
CASSQDPQGRGEFF TGTGCCAGCAGCCAAGACCCACAGGGACGAGGTGAGTTCTTC . TRBJ2-1 TRBV4-2 .
CASSAWGSSYEQYF TGTGCCAGCAGTGCGTGGGGTAGTTCCTACGAGCAGTACTTC . TRBJ2-7 TRBV6-1 .
CSAGGVGFAYEQYF TGCAGTGCTGGAGGGGTAGGTTTCGCCTACGAGCAGTACTTC . TRBJ2-7 TRBV20-1 few
CASSPSGLLNTEAFF TGTGCCAGCAGCCCTTCGGGACTACTGAACACTGAAGCTTTCTTT . TRBJ1-1 TRBV7-3 .
CASSKAGGQTGKGTEAFF TGTGCCAGCAGCAAAGCCGGAGGCCAGACAGGGAAGGGGACTGAAGCTTTCTTT . TRBJ1-1 TRBV21-1 .
CASSLVWGGPTDTQYF TGTGCCAGCAGCTTAGTTTGGGGCGGACCCACAGATACGCAGTATTTT . TRBJ2-3 TRBV11-3 few
CASSEGARHQPQHF TGTGCCAGCAGTGAGGGGGCCCGGCATCAGCCCCAGCATTTT . TRBJ1-5 TRBV2 .
CASGGESEQYF TGTGCCAGCGGGGGGGAGTCCGAGCAGTACTTC TRBD2 TRBJ2-7 TRBV12-3/TRBV12-4 few
CASSPRVLLPQHF TGTGCCAGCAGCCCTAGGGTGTTGTTGCCCCAGCATTTT . TRBJ1-5 TRBV7-8 .
CAIGVFSGKPTGELFF TGTGCCATCGGGGTCTTTAGCGGGAAGCCCACCGGGGAGCTGTTTTTT TRBD2 TRBJ2-2 TRBV10-3 .
CASSFVARMGRGYTF TGTGCCAGCAGCTTCGTTGCCAGAATGGGGCGTGGCTACACCTTC . TRBJ1-2 TRBV7-2 .
CSARDPTSAQTQYF TGCAGTGCTAGAGATCCCACTAGCGCTCAGACCCAGTACTTC TRBD2 TRBJ2-5 TRBV20-1 .
CASSPGQETQYF TGTGCCAGCAGCCCGGGGCAAGAGACCCAGTACTTC . TRBJ2-5 TRBV6-1 .
CASSLRRGETDTQYF TGTGCCAGCAGCTTAAGGCGGGGGGAGACAGATACGCAGTATTTT TRBD2 TRBJ2-3 TRBV7-2 few
CASSLAEQALGYGYTF TGTGCCAGCAGTTTAGCCGAACAGGCCCTTGGGTATGGCTACACCTTC . TRBJ1-2 TRBV28 .
CALGSGNTIYF TGTGCCCTAGGATCTGGAAACACCATATATTTT . TRBJ1-3 TRBV6-1 .
CASSGNMNTEAFF TGTGCCAGCAGCGGAAATATGAACACTGAAGCTTTCTTT . TRBJ1-1 TRBV7-9 medium-sized
CASSLVQGPYGYTF TGTGCCAGCAGCTTAGTTCAGGGTCCCTATGGCTACACCTTC . TRBJ1-2 TRBV11-2 .
CASSPNGFTFGSYEQYF TGTGCCAGCAGCCCTAATGGGTTCACGTTTGGGAGTTACGAGCAGTACTTC . TRBJ2-7 TRBV5-8 .
CASSLLQNTEAFF TGTGCCAGCAGCTTATTGCAGAACACTGAAGCTTTCTTT . TRBJ1-1 TRBV7-2 .
CSATTVTDTQYF TGCAGTGCGACTACGGTCACAGATACGCAGTATTTT . TRBJ2-3 TRBV20-1 .
CASSLGGSSGSQETQYF TGTGCCAGCAGCTTAGGCGGTTCTAGCGGATCCCAAGAGACCCAGTACTTC TRBD2 TRBJ2-5 TRBV7-9 few
CASSHRGSREAFF TGTGCCAGCAGTCACAGGGGTTCTCGAGAAGCTTTCTTT TRBD1 TRBJ1-1 TRBV27 once
CSARDRGIRGYGYTF TGCAGTGCTAGAGACAGGGGGATAAGGGGCTATGGCTACACCTTC TRBD1 TRBJ1-2 TRBV20-1 .
CSVTSPRDREWEQYF TGCAGCGTCACCAGCCCCCGGGACAGGGAGTGGGAGCAGTACTTC TRBD1 TRBJ2-7 TRBV29-1 .
CASSWRVNTEAFF TGTGCCAGCAGCTGGAGAGTGAACACTGAAGCTTTCTTT . TRBJ1-1 TRBV7-3 few
CASSLGQGADTQYF TGTGCCAGCAGCCTAGGACAGGGGGCAGATACGCAGTATTTT TRBD1 TRBJ2-3 TRBV7-3 .
CSAFGLAGGHEQFF TGCAGTGCTTTTGGACTAGCGGGGGGCCATGAGCAGTTCTTC TRBD2 TRBJ2-1 TRBV20-1 .
CSARGTSGRFEQFF TGCAGTGCTAGAGGGACTAGCGGGAGATTCGAGCAGTTCTTC TRBD2 TRBJ2-1 TRBV20-1 few
CATSLHLDNEQFF TGTGCCACCAGTCTCCATTTGGACAATGAGCAGTTCTTC . TRBJ2-1 TRBV24-1 .
CASMVGREEAFF TGCGCCAGCATGGTCGGCAGGGAAGAGGCTTTCTTT . TRBJ1-1 TRBV10-1 few
CASSSRSGGSNQPQHF TGTGCCAGCAGTTCCCGATCGGGTGGGAGCAATCAGCCCCAGCATTTT . TRBJ1-5 TRBV6-5 few
CSAVSYNEQFF TGCAGTGCCGTCTCCTACAATGAGCAGTTCTTC . TRBJ2-1 TRBV20-1 .